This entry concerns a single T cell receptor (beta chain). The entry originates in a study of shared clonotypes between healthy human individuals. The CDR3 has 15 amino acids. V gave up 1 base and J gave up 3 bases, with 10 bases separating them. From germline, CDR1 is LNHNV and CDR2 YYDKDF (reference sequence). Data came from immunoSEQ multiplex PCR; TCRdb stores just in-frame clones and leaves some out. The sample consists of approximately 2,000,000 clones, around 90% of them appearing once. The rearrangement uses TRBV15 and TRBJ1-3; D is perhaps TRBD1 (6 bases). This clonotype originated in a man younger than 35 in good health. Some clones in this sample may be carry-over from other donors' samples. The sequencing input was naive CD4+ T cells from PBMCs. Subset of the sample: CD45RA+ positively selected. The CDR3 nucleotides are TGTGCCACCAGCAGAGCGGGGGCGGATGGAAACACCATATATTTT. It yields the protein CATSRAGADGNTIYF.